This is a list of T cell receptor beta chains from one sample in a study of Ad26.COV2.S vaccination and SARS-CoV-2 variants. Repertoires were generated with immunoSEQ multiplex PCR, while TCRdb's copy carries only in-frame clones and drops some. Altogether about 350,000 clones are present, about 88% being singletons, with the ten largest covering about 6.4%. Sequenced here: peripheral blood, sampled in a trial of Ad26.COV2.S vaccine versus placebo. These TCRs come from a person between 18 and 60 years old who received the Ad26.COV2.S COVID-19 vaccine or a placebo. The CDR3 runs from the conserved cysteine through the conserved F or W. Each record gives: J gene, CDR3 length, V gene, clone size, D gene, CDR3 protein, CDR3 DNA. A D gene is named only where the DNA matches it firmly. Size values are once, few and many counts, or a class for expanded clones, and some rows have none.

J gene: TRBJ2-5
CDR3 length: 16
V gene: TRBV6-2/TRBV6-3
clone size: .
D gene: .
CDR3 protein: CASSYSDRSLQETQYF
CDR3 DNA: TGTGCCAGCAGTTACTCGGACAGAAGCCTCCAAGAGACCCAGTACTTC

J gene: TRBJ1-4
CDR3 length: 17
V gene: TRBV7-2
clone size: .
D gene: .
CDR3 protein: CASSLPGDGPRLEKLFF
CDR3 DNA: TGTGCCAGCAGCCTCCCAGGGGACGGCCCGCGCTTGGAAAAACTGTTTTTT

J gene: TRBJ1-4
CDR3 length: 13
V gene: TRBV18
clone size: .
D gene: TRBD1
CDR3 protein: CASGDRVVEKLFF
CDR3 DNA: TGTGCCAGCGGAGACAGGGTGGTTGAAAAACTGTTTTTT

J gene: TRBJ1-1
CDR3 length: 13
V gene: TRBV12-3/TRBV12-4
clone size: .
D gene: TRBD1
CDR3 protein: CASSPGQGGEAFF
CDR3 DNA: TGTGCCAGCAGTCCCGGACAGGGAGGTGAAGCTTTCTTT

J gene: TRBJ1-4
CDR3 length: 13
V gene: TRBV29-1
clone size: .
D gene: .
CDR3 protein: CSVEVHSFEKLFF
CDR3 DNA: TGCAGCGTTGAAGTTCACTCTTTCGAAAAACTGTTTTTT

J gene: TRBJ1-1
CDR3 length: 15
V gene: TRBV5-1
clone size: .
D gene: TRBD1
CDR3 protein: CASSLAQGAHTEAFF
CDR3 DNA: TGCGCCAGCAGCTTGGCCCAGGGGGCACACACTGAAGCTTTCTTT

J gene: TRBJ2-1
CDR3 length: 13
V gene: TRBV19
clone size: .
D gene: .
CDR3 protein: CASSMFRPDEQFF
CDR3 DNA: TGTGCCAGTAGTATGTTCAGGCCGGATGAGCAGTTCTTC

J gene: TRBJ2-6
CDR3 length: 17
V gene: TRBV15
clone size: .
D gene: .
CDR3 protein: CATSLFPHRSGANVLTF
CDR3 DNA: TGTGCCACCAGCCTCTTCCCTCACCGCTCTGGGGCCAACGTCCTGACTTTC

J gene: TRBJ1-1
CDR3 length: 14
V gene: TRBV24-1
clone size: .
D gene: .
CDR3 protein: CATSDGRENTEAFF
CDR3 DNA: TGTGCCACCAGTGATGGGAGAGAGAACACTGAAGCTTTCTTT

J gene: TRBJ1-6
CDR3 length: 12
V gene: TRBV12-3/TRBV12-4
clone size: .
D gene: .
CDR3 protein: CASRQQGKPLHF
CDR3 DNA: TGTGCCAGCAGACAACAGGGAAAACCCCTCCACTTT

J gene: TRBJ1-1
CDR3 length: 13
V gene: TRBV11-2
clone size: once
D gene: .
CDR3 protein: CASSLGRNTEAFF
CDR3 DNA: TGTGCCAGCAGCTTAGGTAGGAACACTGAAGCTTTCTTT

J gene: TRBJ1-1
CDR3 length: 13
V gene: TRBV4-3
clone size: .
D gene: .
CDR3 protein: CASSYRVDTEAFF
CDR3 DNA: TGCGCCAGCAGCTACAGGGTGGACACTGAAGCTTTCTTT

J gene: TRBJ1-1
CDR3 length: 13
V gene: TRBV19
clone size: .
D gene: .
CDR3 protein: CASSREGHTEAFF
CDR3 DNA: TGTGCCAGTAGTAGGGAGGGACACACTGAAGCTTTCTTT

J gene: TRBJ1-5
CDR3 length: 12
V gene: TRBV7-9
clone size: few
D gene: .
CDR3 protein: CASNQGDQPQHF
CDR3 DNA: TGTGCCAGCAACCAGGGTGATCAGCCCCAGCATTTT

J gene: TRBJ1-6
CDR3 length: 15
V gene: TRBV6-5
clone size: .
D gene: .
CDR3 protein: CASSSTLSASKDLHF
CDR3 DNA: TGTGCCAGCAGTTCCACCCTGTCCGCCTCGAAGGATCTCCACTTT

J gene: TRBJ2-7
CDR3 length: 12
V gene: TRBV6-5
clone size: .
D gene: .
CDR3 protein: CASRRDGYEQYF
CDR3 DNA: TGTGCCAGCAGGCGGGACGGCTACGAGCAGTACTTC

J gene: TRBJ2-7
CDR3 length: 14
V gene: TRBV19
clone size: .
D gene: .
CDR3 protein: CASSPQAVAVEQYF
CDR3 DNA: TGTGCCAGTAGTCCCCAAGCTGTAGCTGTCGAGCAGTACTTC

J gene: TRBJ1-3
CDR3 length: 15
V gene: TRBV18
clone size: once
D gene: .
CDR3 protein: CASSPLDSPGNTIYF
CDR3 DNA: TGTGCCAGCTCACCACTAGACAGCCCTGGAAACACCATATATTTT

J gene: TRBJ2-5
CDR3 length: 14
V gene: TRBV11-2
clone size: .
D gene: .
CDR3 protein: CASTLPDLQETQYF
CDR3 DNA: TGTGCCAGCACCCTCCCGGACCTCCAAGAGACCCAGTACTTC

J gene: TRBJ2-7
CDR3 length: 13
V gene: TRBV19
clone size: .
D gene: .
CDR3 protein: CASSIARAYEQYF
CDR3 DNA: TGTGCCAGTAGTATAGCCAGGGCCTACGAGCAGTACTTC

J gene: TRBJ2-7
CDR3 length: 14
V gene: TRBV5-6
clone size: .
D gene: .
CDR3 protein: CASSLAGRPYEQYF
CDR3 DNA: TGTGCCAGCAGCTTGGCAGGCAGACCCTACGAGCAGTACTTC

J gene: TRBJ2-3
CDR3 length: 17
V gene: TRBV9
clone size: .
D gene: .
CDR3 protein: CASSVDPTGGLLDTQYF
CDR3 DNA: TGTGCCAGCAGCGTCGACCCGACTGGGGGGCTATTAGATACGCAGTATTTT

J gene: TRBJ2-3
CDR3 length: 18
V gene: TRBV11-3
clone size: .
D gene: TRBD1
CDR3 protein: CASSSYFVPGQEADTQYF
CDR3 DNA: TGTGCCAGCAGCTCCTACTTCGTCCCGGGACAGGAGGCAGATACGCAGTATTTT

J gene: TRBJ2-5
CDR3 length: 14
V gene: TRBV5-4
clone size: .
D gene: TRBD1
CDR3 protein: CASSWGQYQETQYF
CDR3 DNA: TGTGCCAGCAGCTGGGGACAGTACCAAGAGACCCAGTACTTC

J gene: TRBJ1-2
CDR3 length: 16
V gene: TRBV6-1
clone size: .
D gene: TRBD1
CDR3 protein: CASSANWDRGGLTPNF
CDR3 DNA: TGTGCCAGCAGTGCTAATTGGGACAGGGGAGGATTAACTCCAAACTTC

J gene: TRBJ2-2
CDR3 length: 16
V gene: TRBV7-3
clone size: .
D gene: TRBD2
CDR3 protein: CASSLGFLAGTGELFF
CDR3 DNA: TGTGCCAGCAGCTTAGGCTTTCTAGCGGGGACCGGGGAGCTGTTTTTT

J gene: TRBJ2-4
CDR3 length: 14
V gene: TRBV7-8
clone size: .
D gene: TRBD2
CDR3 protein: CASSLSGSMNIQYF
CDR3 DNA: TGTGCCAGCAGCTTAAGCGGGAGCATGAACATTCAGTACTTC

J gene: TRBJ2-1
CDR3 length: 15
V gene: TRBV27
clone size: .
D gene: .
CDR3 protein: CASNVQGLNYNEQFF
CDR3 DNA: TGTGCCAGCAACGTCCAGGGACTGAACTACAATGAGCAGTTCTTC

J gene: TRBJ2-7
CDR3 length: 15
V gene: TRBV5-1
clone size: .
D gene: .
CDR3 protein: CASSLGRPRGGEQYF
CDR3 DNA: TGCGCCAGCAGCTTAGGCAGACCAAGGGGGGGTGAGCAGTACTTC

J gene: TRBJ2-7
CDR3 length: 15
V gene: TRBV4-3
clone size: .
D gene: .
CDR3 protein: CASSQATRPSDEQYF
CDR3 DNA: TGCGCCAGCAGCCAAGCTACCCGCCCTTCCGACGAGCAGTACTTC

J gene: TRBJ2-3
CDR3 length: 14
V gene: TRBV28
clone size: .
D gene: .
CDR3 protein: CASSSGHRSDTQYF
CDR3 DNA: TGTGCCAGCAGTTCGGGACACAGATCAGATACGCAGTATTTT

J gene: TRBJ2-7
CDR3 length: 13
V gene: TRBV6-5
clone size: .
D gene: .
CDR3 protein: CASSKEGGYEQYF
CDR3 DNA: TGTGCCAGCAGTAAGGAGGGGGGCTACGAGCAGTACTTC

J gene: TRBJ2-1
CDR3 length: 12
V gene: TRBV6-2/TRBV6-3
clone size: .
D gene: .
CDR3 protein: CASSYVTDEQFF
CDR3 DNA: TGTGCCAGCAGTTACGTGACGGATGAGCAGTTCTTC

J gene: TRBJ2-7
CDR3 length: 14
V gene: TRBV7-9
clone size: .
D gene: .
CDR3 protein: CASSLGHGMGRQYF
CDR3 DNA: TGTGCCAGCAGCTTAGGACATGGGATGGGTCGGCAGTACTTC

J gene: TRBJ1-1
CDR3 length: 12
V gene: TRBV6-2/TRBV6-3
clone size: .
D gene: .
CDR3 protein: CASSAGLTEAFF
CDR3 DNA: TGTGCCAGCAGCGCGGGACTGACTGAAGCTTTCTTT

J gene: TRBJ2-7
CDR3 length: 15
V gene: TRBV15
clone size: .
D gene: .
CDR3 protein: CATSSDPGPVREQYF
CDR3 DNA: TGTGCCACCAGCAGCGATCCGGGCCCAGTCCGAGAGCAGTACTTC

J gene: TRBJ1-6
CDR3 length: 15
V gene: TRBV3-1/TRBV3-2
clone size: .
D gene: .
CDR3 protein: CASSPWTADNSPLHF
CDR3 DNA: TGTGCCAGCAGCCCCTGGACAGCAGATAATTCACCCCTCCACTTT

J gene: TRBJ2-5
CDR3 length: 16
V gene: TRBV28
clone size: .
D gene: TRBD2
CDR3 protein: CASSFWRRESRETQYF
CDR3 DNA: TGTGCCAGCAGTTTTTGGAGGCGGGAGAGTAGAGAGACCCAGTACTTC

J gene: TRBJ2-7
CDR3 length: 17
V gene: TRBV7-2
clone size: .
D gene: TRBD1
CDR3 protein: CASSSRLGQGGSYEQYF
CDR3 DNA: TGTGCCAGCAGCTCCAGGTTAGGACAGGGGGGCTCCTACGAGCAGTACTTC

J gene: TRBJ1-1
CDR3 length: 16
V gene: TRBV5-1
clone size: .
D gene: TRBD1
CDR3 protein: CASRTQTGAGNTEAFF
CDR3 DNA: TGCGCCAGCAGGACGCAGACAGGGGCCGGGAACACTGAAGCTTTCTTT

J gene: TRBJ2-6
CDR3 length: 20
V gene: TRBV9
clone size: .
D gene: TRBD1
CDR3 protein: CASSQGQNSYLGSGANVLTF
CDR3 DNA: TGTGCCAGCAGCCAGGGACAGAATTCATATCTGGGCTCTGGGGCCAACGTCCTGACTTTC

J gene: TRBJ2-4
CDR3 length: 13
V gene: TRBV6-2/TRBV6-3
clone size: .
D gene: .
CDR3 protein: CASSRGGRNIQYF
CDR3 DNA: TGTGCCAGCAGTCGCGGAGGGAGAAACATTCAGTACTTC

J gene: TRBJ1-5
CDR3 length: 15
V gene: TRBV19
clone size: .
D gene: TRBD1
CDR3 protein: CASSMTGVGNQPQHF
CDR3 DNA: TGTGCCAGTAGTATGACAGGGGTTGGGAATCAGCCCCAGCATTTT

J gene: TRBJ2-3
CDR3 length: 16
V gene: TRBV4-2
clone size: .
D gene: TRBD1
CDR3 protein: CASSQVWGQRADTQYF
CDR3 DNA: TGTGCCAGCAGCCAAGTCTGGGGACAGCGCGCAGATACGCAGTATTTT

J gene: TRBJ1-1
CDR3 length: 15
V gene: TRBV5-1
clone size: few
D gene: .
CDR3 protein: CASSLDPAMNTEAFF
CDR3 DNA: TGCGCCAGCAGCTTGGACCCAGCTATGAACACTGAAGCTTTCTTT

J gene: TRBJ1-2
CDR3 length: 13
V gene: TRBV30
clone size: few
D gene: .
CDR3 protein: CAWTVSQDSSYTF
CDR3 DNA: TGTGCCTGGACTGTGTCTCAGGACAGCTCCTACACCTTC

J gene: TRBJ1-4
CDR3 length: 14
V gene: TRBV6-6
clone size: .
D gene: .
CDR3 protein: CASSSPGGGEKLFF
CDR3 DNA: TGTGCCAGCAGTTCTCCGGGGGGCGGAGAAAAACTGTTTTTT

J gene: TRBJ2-3
CDR3 length: 15
V gene: TRBV5-4
clone size: .
D gene: TRBD1
CDR3 protein: CASSLGDRMTDTQYF
CDR3 DNA: TGTGCCAGCAGCTTGGGGGACAGAATGACAGATACGCAGTATTTT

J gene: TRBJ2-2
CDR3 length: 15
V gene: TRBV6-5
clone size: .
D gene: TRBD1
CDR3 protein: CASRPDRRNTGELFF
CDR3 DNA: TGTGCCAGCAGACCGGACAGGAGGAACACCGGGGAGCTGTTTTTT

J gene: TRBJ1-5
CDR3 length: 16
V gene: TRBV4-1
clone size: .
D gene: .
CDR3 protein: CASSQDPGAIYQPQHF
CDR3 DNA: TGCGCCAGCAGCCAAGACCCAGGGGCCATATATCAGCCCCAGCATTTT

J gene: TRBJ2-5
CDR3 length: 15
V gene: TRBV6-5
clone size: .
D gene: TRBD2
CDR3 protein: CASTRRTSGPETQYF
CDR3 DNA: TGTGCCAGCACCCGACGGACTAGCGGACCGGAGACCCAGTACTTC